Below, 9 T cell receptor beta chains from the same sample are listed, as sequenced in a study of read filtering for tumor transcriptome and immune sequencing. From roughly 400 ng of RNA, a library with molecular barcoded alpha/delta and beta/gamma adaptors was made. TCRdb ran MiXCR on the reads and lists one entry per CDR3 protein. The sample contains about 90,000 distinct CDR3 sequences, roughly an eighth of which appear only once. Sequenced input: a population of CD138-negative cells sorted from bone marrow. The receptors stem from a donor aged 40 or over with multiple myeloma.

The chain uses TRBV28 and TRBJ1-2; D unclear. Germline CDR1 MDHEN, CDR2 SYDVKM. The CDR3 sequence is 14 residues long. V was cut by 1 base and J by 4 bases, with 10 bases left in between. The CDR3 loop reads CASSLFRSSYGYTF. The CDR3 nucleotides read TGTGCCAGCAGTTTATTTCGTTCAAGCTATGGCTACACCTTC.

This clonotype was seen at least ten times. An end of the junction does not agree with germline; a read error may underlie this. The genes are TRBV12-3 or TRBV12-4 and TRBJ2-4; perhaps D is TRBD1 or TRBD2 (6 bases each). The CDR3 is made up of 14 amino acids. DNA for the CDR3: TGTGCCAGCAATTTAGGGGGGGCCAAAAACATTCAGTACTTC. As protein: CASNLGGAKNIQYF.

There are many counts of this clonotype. CDR3 in amino acids: CASSRDRVVNTEAFF. DNA of the CDR3: TGTGCCAGCAGTCGAGACAGGGTTGTGAACACTGAAGCTTTCTTT. The chain combines TRBV28 with TRBJ1-1, with TRBD1 matching over 7 bases. Germline CDR1 MDHEN, CDR2 SYDVKM. CDR3 length equals 15 residues. The V segment lost 5 bases and the J segment 0 bases; nucleotides outside the gene matches: 6.

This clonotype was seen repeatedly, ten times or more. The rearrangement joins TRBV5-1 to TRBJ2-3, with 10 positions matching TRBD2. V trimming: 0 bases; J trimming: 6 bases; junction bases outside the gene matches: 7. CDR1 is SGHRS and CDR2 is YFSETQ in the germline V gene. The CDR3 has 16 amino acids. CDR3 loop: CASSLGSGRAPDTQYF. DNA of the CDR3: TGCGCCAGCAGCTTGGGCAGCGGGAGGGCCCCGGATACGCAGTATTTT.

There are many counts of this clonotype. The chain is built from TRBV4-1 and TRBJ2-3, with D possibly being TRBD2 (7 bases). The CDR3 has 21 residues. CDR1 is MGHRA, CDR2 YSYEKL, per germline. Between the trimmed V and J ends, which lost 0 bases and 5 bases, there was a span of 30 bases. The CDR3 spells CASSQDHAGRGVLSPGDTQYF. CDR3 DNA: TGCGCCAGCAGCCAAGATCATGCGGGGAGGGGGGTCCTTTCGCCGGGAGATACGCAGTATTTT.

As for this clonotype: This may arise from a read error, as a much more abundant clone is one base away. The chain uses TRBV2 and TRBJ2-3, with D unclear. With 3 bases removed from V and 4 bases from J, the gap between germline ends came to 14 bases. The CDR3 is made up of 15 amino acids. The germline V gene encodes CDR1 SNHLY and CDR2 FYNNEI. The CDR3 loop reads CASSDLKGPADTQYF. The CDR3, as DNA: TGTGCCAGCAGTGACCTAAAGGGTCCCGCAGATACGCAGTATTTT.

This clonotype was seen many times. The CDR3 region is CASSENRDTQYF. For the CDR3, the DNA is TGTGCCAGCAGCGAAAACAGGGATACGCAGTATTTT. The chain is built from TRBV7-2 and TRBJ2-3, with D maybe TRBD1 (5 bases). Trimming took 5 bases from V and 6 from J, leaving 9 bases between them. The germline V gene encodes CDR1 SGHTA and CDR2 FQGNSA. This CDR3 spans 12 amino acids.

CDR3 protein: CSASPGLSGNTIYF. CDR3 nucleotides: TGCAGTGCTAGCCCGGGGTTGAGTGGAAACACCATATATTTT. V is TRBV20-1 and J is TRBJ1-3; no clear D gene. The germline CDR1 and CDR2 sequences are DFQATT and SNEGSKA (reference sequence). The V end lost 3 bases, the J end lost 3 bases, and 12 bases lay between the germline ends. This CDR3 spans 14 amino acids.

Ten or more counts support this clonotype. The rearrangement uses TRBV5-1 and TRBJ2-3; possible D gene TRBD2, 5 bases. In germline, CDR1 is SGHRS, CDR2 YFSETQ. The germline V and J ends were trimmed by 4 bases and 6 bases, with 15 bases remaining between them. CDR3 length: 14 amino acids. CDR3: CASSQTPRGDTQYF. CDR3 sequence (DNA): TGCGCCAGCAGCCAGACTCCCAGAGGGGATACGCAGTATTTT.